The clone carrying this T cell receptor beta chain was counted between two and nine times. The record originates from a study of T-cell reconstitution after alpha-beta-depleted transplantation in children. Trimming removed 3 bases at V and 9 bases at J, with 18 bases between. This CDR3 contains 15 residues. Germline V CDR1 and CDR2: MGHRA, YSYEKL. Unique molecular identifiers were incorporated during preparation of the TCRbeta library. From the PCR reads, TCRdb called clonotypes with MiXCR, one entry per CDR3 protein. Of 450,000 to 600,000 distinct CDR3 sequences in the sample, about 16% were seen once.

The chain employs TRBV4-1 and TRBJ2-1; D gene unclear. Sample: PBMCs from the stem cell graft donor, taken from the stem cell graft. This clonotype was obtained from a human donor who donated a stem cell graft to a child with acute lymphoblastic leukemia. The CDR3 region is CASSQASSSSGEQFF. CDR3 sequence (DNA): TGCGCCAGCAGCCAGGCTAGTAGTTCATCGGGTGAGCAGTTCTTC.